A single sample gave rise to the 4 T cell receptor beta chains below, sequenced in a study of T cells after yellow fever vaccination. TCRdb reprocessed the 5' RACE reads via MiXCR and lists one record per CDR3 protein. The sample carries 150,000 to 200,000 distinct CDR3 sequences, less than 9% recorded once. This specimen was CD4+ T cells sorted from PBMCs, taken 4 to 5 days after the first yellow fever vaccination. These TCRs come from a young man who received the YFV17D yellow fever vaccine.

This clonotype was counted at least ten times. The chain links TRBV20-1 to TRBJ1-1, with 8 positions matching TRBD1. There are 12 residues in the CDR3. Per germline, CDR1 DFQATT and CDR2 SNEGSKA (reference sequence). CDR3 DNA: TGCAGGATCGGACAGGGAACGACTGAAGCTTTCTTT. As protein: CRIGQGTTEAFF.

The chain carries TRBV7-9 and TRBJ1-4, with 9 nucleotides matching TRBD1. This CDR3 has 14 residues. V lost 5 bases, J lost 8 bases, and 6 bases stayed unmatched. The germline CDR1 and CDR2 sequences are SEHNR and FQNEAQ (reference sequence). CDR3 protein: CASSQGQGVEKLFF. The CDR3 DNA is TGTGCCAGCAGCCAGGGACAGGGTGTGGAAAAACTGTTTTTT.

In this sample, this clonotype turned up a few times. V gene TRBV7-6 combines with J gene TRBJ2-7, with TRBD2 matching 7 bases. V was pared by 3 bases and J by 5 bases, with 4 bases of the junction left unmatched. CDR1 is SGHVS, CDR2 FNYEAQ, per germline. The CDR3 consists of 13 residues. This CDR3 is CASSLITSDEQYF. CDR3 coding DNA: TGTGCCAGCAGCTTGATCACTAGCGACGAGCAGTACTTC.

This clonotype came up many times. This sequence joins TRBV5-1 and TRBJ1-1; 12 bases map to TRBD1. There are 16 residues in the CDR3. With V trimmed by 4 bases and J by 1 base, 5 bases remained unmatched. The germline V gene has CDR1 SGHRS and CDR2 YFSETQ. CDR3 bases: TGCGCCAGCAGCAGCGGGACAGGGGGCTCGAACACTGAAGCTTTCTTT. It yields the protein CASSSGTGGSNTEAFF. The full variable domain, rest sourced from reference TRBV5-1 and TRBJ1-1, is KAGVTQTPRYLIKTRGQQVTLSCSPISGHRSVSWYQQTPGQGLQFLFEYFSETQRNKGNFPGRFSGRQFSNSRSEMNVSTLELGDSALYLCASSSGTGGSNTEAFFGQGTRLTVV.